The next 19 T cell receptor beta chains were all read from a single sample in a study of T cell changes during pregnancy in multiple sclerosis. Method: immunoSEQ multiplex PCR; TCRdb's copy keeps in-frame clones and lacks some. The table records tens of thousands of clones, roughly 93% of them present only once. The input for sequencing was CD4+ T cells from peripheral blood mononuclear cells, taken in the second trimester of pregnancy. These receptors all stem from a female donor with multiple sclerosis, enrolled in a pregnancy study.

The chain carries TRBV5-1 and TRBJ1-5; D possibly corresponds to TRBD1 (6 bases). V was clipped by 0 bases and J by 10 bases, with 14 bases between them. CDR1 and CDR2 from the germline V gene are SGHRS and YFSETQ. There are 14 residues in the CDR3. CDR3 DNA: TGCGCCAGCAGCTTGGAACAGGGAGTATTTCCCCAGCATTTT. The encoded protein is CASSLEQGVFPQHF.

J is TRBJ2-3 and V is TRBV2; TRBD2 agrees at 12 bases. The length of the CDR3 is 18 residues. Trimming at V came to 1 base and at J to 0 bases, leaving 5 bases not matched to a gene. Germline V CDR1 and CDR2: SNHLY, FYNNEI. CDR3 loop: CASSEELAGGSSTDTQYF. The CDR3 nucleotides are TGTGCCAGCAGTGAAGAACTAGCGGGGGGCTCTAGCACAGATACGCAGTATTTT.

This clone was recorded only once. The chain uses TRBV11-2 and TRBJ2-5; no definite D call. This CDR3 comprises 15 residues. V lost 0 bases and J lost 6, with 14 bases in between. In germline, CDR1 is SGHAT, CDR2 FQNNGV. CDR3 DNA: TGTGCCAGCAGCTTAGATGCGGCCCCGGAGCAGACCCAGTACTTC. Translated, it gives CASSLDAAPEQTQYF.

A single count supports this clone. As DNA, the CDR3 is TGTGCCAGCAGCTTAGGGACAGCGAGCAATCAGCCCCAGCATTTT. Protein: CASSLGTASNQPQHF. The rearrangement links TRBV7-9 to TRBJ1-5; weak D call: TRBD1 (6 bases). V was clipped by 1 base and J by 1 base, with 8 bases between them. CDR3 length equals 15 residues. Germline V gene sequence: CDR1 SEHNR, CDR2 FQNEAQ (reference sequence).

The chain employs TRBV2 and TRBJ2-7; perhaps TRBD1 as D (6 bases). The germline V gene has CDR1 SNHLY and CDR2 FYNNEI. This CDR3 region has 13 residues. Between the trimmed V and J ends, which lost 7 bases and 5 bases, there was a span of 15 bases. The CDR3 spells CASTQIGQNEQYF. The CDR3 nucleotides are TGTGCCAGCACTCAGATCGGACAGAACGAGCAGTACTTC.

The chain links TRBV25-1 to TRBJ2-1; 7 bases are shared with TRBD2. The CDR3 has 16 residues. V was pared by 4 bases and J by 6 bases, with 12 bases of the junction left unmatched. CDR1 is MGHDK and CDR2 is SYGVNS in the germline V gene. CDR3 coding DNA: TGTGCCAGCAGTGGGGCCCCTAGCTGGGGGGGCAATGAGCAGTTCTTC. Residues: CASSGAPSWGGNEQFF. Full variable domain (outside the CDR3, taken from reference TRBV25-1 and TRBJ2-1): EADIYQTPRYLVIGTGKKITLECSQTMGHDKMYWYQQDPGMELHLIHYSYGVNSTEKGDLSSESTVSRIRTEHFPLTLESARPSHTSQYLCASSGAPSWGGNEQFFGPGTRLTVL.

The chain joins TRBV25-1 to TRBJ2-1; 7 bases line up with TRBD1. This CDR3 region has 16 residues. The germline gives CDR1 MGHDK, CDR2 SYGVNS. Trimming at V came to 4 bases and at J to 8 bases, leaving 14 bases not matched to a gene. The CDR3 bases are TGTGCCAGCAGTGGAAAGGAACAGGGGTGGATTGATGAGCAGTTCTTC. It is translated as CASSGKEQGWIDEQFF. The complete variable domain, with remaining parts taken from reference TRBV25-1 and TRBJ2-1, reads EADIYQTPRYLVIGTGKKITLECSQTMGHDKMYWYQQDPGMELHLIHYSYGVNSTEKGDLSSESTVSRIRTEHFPLTLESARPSHTSQYLCASSGKEQGWIDEQFFGPGTRLTVL.

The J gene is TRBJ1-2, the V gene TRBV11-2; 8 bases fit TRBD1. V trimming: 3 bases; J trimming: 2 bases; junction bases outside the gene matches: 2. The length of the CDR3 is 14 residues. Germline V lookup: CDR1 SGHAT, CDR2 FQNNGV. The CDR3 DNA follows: TGTGCCAGCAGCTTGCACAGGGGGAACTATGGCTACACCTTC. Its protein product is CASSLHRGNYGYTF.

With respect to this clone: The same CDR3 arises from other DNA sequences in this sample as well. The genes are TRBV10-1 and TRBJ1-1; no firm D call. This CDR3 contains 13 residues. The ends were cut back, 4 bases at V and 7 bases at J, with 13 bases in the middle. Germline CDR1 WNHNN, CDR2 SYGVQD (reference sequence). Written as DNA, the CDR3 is TGCGCCAGCAGTGGGGTAGGGAGAAGTGAAGCTTTCTTT. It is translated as CASSGVGRSEAFF.

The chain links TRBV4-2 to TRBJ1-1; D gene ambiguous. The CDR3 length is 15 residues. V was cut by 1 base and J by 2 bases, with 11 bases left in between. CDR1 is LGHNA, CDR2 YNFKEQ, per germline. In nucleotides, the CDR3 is TGTGCCAGCAGCCAAGCAGTCAGTTTTAACACTGAAGCTTTCTTT. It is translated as CASSQAVSFNTEAFF.

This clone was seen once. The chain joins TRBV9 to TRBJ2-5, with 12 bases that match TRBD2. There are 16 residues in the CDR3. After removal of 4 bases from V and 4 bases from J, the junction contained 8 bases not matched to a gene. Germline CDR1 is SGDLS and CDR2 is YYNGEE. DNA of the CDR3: TGTGCCAGCAGCCCCCTGACTAGCGGGAGAGGAGAGACCCAGTACTTC. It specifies CASSPLTSGRGETQYF.

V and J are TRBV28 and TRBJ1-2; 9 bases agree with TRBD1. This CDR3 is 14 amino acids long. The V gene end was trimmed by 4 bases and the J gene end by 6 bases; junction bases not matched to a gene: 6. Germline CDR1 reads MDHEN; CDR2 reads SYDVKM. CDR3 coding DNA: TGTGCCAGCAGTTGGGGGACAGGGCTCAATGGCTACACCTTC. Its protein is CASSWGTGLNGYTF.

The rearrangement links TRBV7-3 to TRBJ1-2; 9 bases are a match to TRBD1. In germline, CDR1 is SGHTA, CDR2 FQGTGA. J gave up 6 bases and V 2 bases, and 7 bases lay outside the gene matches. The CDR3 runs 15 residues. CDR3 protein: CASSLGHRDRDGYTF. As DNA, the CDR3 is TGTGCCAGCAGCTTAGGTCATAGGGACAGGGATGGCTACACCTTC.

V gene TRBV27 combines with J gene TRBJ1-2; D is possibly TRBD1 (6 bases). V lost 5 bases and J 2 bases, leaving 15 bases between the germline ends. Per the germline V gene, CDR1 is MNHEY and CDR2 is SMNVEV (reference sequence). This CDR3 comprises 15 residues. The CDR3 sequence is CASSTGQSWNYGYTF. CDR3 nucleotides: TGTGCCAGCAGTACCGGACAGAGCTGGAACTATGGCTACACCTTC.

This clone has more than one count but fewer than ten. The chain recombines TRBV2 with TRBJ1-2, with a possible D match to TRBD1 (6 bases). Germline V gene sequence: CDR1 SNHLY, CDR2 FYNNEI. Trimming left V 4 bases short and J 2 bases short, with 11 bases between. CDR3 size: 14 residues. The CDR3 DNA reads TGTGCCAGCAGTGGAGTAGGACAGAACTATGGCTACACCTTC. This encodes CASSGVGQNYGYTF.

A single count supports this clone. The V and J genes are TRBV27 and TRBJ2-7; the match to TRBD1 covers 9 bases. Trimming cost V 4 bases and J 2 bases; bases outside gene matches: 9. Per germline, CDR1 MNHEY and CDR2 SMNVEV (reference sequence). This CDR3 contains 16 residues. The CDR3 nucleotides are TGTGCCAGCAGTTCGGGACAGGGCAATTCCGCCTACGAGCAGTACTTC. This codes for CASSSGQGNSAYEQYF.

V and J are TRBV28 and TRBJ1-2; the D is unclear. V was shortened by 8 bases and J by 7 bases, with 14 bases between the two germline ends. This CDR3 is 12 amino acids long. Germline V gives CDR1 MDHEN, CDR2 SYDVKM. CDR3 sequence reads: CASGLGRSGYTF. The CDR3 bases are TGTGCCAGCGGACTAGGGCGCTCTGGCTACACCTTC.

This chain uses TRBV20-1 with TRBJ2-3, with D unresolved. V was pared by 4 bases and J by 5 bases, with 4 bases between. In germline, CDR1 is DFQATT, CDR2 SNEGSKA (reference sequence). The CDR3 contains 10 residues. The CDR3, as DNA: TGCAGTGCTACAGGAGATACGCAGTATTTT. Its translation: CSATGDTQYF.

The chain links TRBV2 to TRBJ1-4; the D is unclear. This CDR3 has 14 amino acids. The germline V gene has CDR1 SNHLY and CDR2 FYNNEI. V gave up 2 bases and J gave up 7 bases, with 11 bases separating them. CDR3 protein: CASSEFLESEKLFF. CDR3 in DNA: TGTGCCAGCAGTGAATTCTTGGAGAGTGAAAAACTGTTTTTT.